This entry is about one TCR beta chain. The antigen remains undetermined. This entry belongs to a study of T cell responses to AZD1222 COVID-19 vaccine. The CDR3 sequence is 15 residues long. The germline V gene has CDR1 SGDLS and CDR2 YYNGEE. With 2 bases removed from V and 1 base from J, the gap between germline ends came to 12 bases. General observations from the study: With two AZD1222 doses given, Spike-specific TCR breadth and depth both rose. Donors skewed white British and female; clonal diversity was possibly underestimated. Of spike-specific TCRs, nearly half reportedly target regions left unmutated in variants. Among those given AZD1222, only 5 to 7 were seropositive at baseline.

The method was immunoSEQ multiplex PCR; TCRdb's version includes in-frame clones alone and lacks a portion of them. There are about 97,000 clones in the sample; more than 70% occur only once, and 2.5% to 3.5% lies in the top ten. The genes are TRBV9 and TRBJ1-1; the D gene is possibly TRBD1 (6 bases). This clonotype was obtained from an adult in good health. The specimen comprised peripheral blood, sampled on day 0 of AZD1222 vaccination. The CDR3 DNA sequence: TGTGCCAGCAGCGTCGAGGGGGGGAAGAACACTGAAGCTTTCTTT. This gives the protein CASSVEGGKNTEAFF.